The clone carrying this T cell receptor beta chain was seen only once. Sequencing used immunoSEQ multiplex PCR; TCRdb keeps in-frame clones, though not all of them. Of 70,000 to 85,000 clones listed, approximately 97% are singletons. Germline V lookup: CDR1 SGHRS, CDR2 YFSETQ. V trimming: 3 bases; J trimming: 8 bases; junction bases outside the gene matches: 6. This CDR3 region has 16 residues. The data derive from a study of technical replicates of blood from several donors. Sequencing was performed on T cells isolated from PBMCs. The sequence derives from a human donor in good health. The chain uses TRBV5-1 and TRBJ2-1; 15 bases map to TRBD2. CDR3 nucleotides: TGCGCCAGCAGCTCCGGACTAGCGGGAGGGCCCGATGAGCAGTTCTTC. Amino acid sequence: CASSSGLAGGPDEQFF.